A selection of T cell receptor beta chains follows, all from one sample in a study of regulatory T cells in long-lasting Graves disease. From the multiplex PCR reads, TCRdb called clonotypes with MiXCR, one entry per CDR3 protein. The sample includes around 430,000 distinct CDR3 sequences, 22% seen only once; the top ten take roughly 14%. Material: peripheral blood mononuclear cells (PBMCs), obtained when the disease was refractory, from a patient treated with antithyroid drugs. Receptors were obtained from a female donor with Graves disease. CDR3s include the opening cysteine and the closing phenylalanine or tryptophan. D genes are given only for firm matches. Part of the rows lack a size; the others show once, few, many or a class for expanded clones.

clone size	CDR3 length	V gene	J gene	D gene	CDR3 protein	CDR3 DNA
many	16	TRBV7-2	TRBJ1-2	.	CASTPGGHTANYGYTF	TGTGCCAGCACTCCGGGCGGGCACACAGCTAACTATGGCTACACCTTC
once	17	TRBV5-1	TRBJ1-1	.	CASSWTGGTGVGTEAFF	TGCGCCAGCAGCTGGACGGGGGGCACGGGTGTGGGCACTGAAGCTTTCTTT
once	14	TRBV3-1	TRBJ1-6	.	CASSQDQGNSPLHF	TGTGCCAGCAGCCAAGATCAAGGGAATTCACCCCTCCACTTT
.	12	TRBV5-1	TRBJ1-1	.	CASRSVDSEAFF	TGCGCCAGCAGGTCGGTGGACAGTGAAGCTTTCTTT
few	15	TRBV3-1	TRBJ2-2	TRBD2	CASSPWTSPTGELFF	TGTGCCAGCAGCCCTTGGACTAGCCCCACCGGGGAGCTGTTTTTT
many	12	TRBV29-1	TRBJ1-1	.	CSNGQPNTEAFF	TGCAGCAACGGACAGCCAAACACTGAAGCTTTCTTT
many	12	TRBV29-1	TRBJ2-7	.	CSVEQGPYEQYF	TGCAGCGTTGAACAGGGCCCCTACGAGCAGTACTTC
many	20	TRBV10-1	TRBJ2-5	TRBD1	CASSLRGTGLGRDPKETQYF	TGCGCCAGCAGCTTGAGAGGGACAGGACTGGGGCGGGACCCCAAGGAGACCCAGTACTTC
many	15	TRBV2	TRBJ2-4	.	CASSSFVAGKNIQYF	TGTGCCAGCAGTTCGTTTGTGGCAGGCAAAAACATTCAGTACTTC
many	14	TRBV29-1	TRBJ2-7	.	CSARGSGGSYEQYF	TGCAGCGCGAGAGGATCAGGGGGGTCCTACGAGCAGTACTTC
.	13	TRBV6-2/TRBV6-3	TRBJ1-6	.	CASSYRVDSPLHF	TGTGCCAGCAGTTACAGGGTTGATTCACCCCTCCACTTT
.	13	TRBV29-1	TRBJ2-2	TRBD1	CSVDRQGAGELFF	TGCAGCGTTGATCGCCAGGGGGCCGGGGAGCTGTTTTTT
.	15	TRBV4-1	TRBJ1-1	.	CASRKRRGMNTEAFF	TGCGCCAGCAGGAAAAGACGGGGCATGAACACTGAAGCTTTCTTT
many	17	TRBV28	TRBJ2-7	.	CASSSNIWGRSSYEQYF	TGTGCCAGCAGTTCTAATATCTGGGGCAGGAGCTCCTACGAGCAGTACTTC
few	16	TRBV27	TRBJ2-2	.	CASSLRTVSNTGELFF	TGTGCCAGCAGTCTTCGGACTGTGTCGAACACCGGGGAGCTGTTTTTT
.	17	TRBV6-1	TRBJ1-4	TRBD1	CASSRTGIPSKNEKLFF	TGTGCCAGCAGCCGGACAGGGATCCCTAGTAAGAATGAAAAACTGTTTTTT
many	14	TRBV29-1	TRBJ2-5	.	CSVDSRGWQETQYF	TGCAGCGTTGATTCGCGGGGCTGGCAAGAGACCCAGTACTTC
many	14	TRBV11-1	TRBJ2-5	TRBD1	CASSPGTGAETQYF	TGTGCCAGCAGCCCTGGGACAGGTGCCGAGACCCAGTACTTC
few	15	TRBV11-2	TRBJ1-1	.	CASSLAAQAYTEAFF	TGTGCCAGCAGCTTAGCCGCCCAGGCCTACACTGAAGCTTTCTTT
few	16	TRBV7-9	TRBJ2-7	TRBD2	CASSLARAAGVFEQYF	TGTGCCAGCAGCTTAGCGCGAGCAGCGGGGGTATTCGAGCAGTACTTC
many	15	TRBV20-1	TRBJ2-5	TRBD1	CSATDIQGAGETQYF	TGCAGTGCTACGGACATACAGGGGGCCGGGGAGACCCAGTACTTC
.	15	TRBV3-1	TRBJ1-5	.	CASSQDSSGNQPQHF	TGTGCCAGCAGCCAAGATTCATCCGGGAATCAGCCCCAGCATTTT
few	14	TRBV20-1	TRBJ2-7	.	CSAHPVWAPYEQYF	TGCAGTGCTCACCCGGTTTGGGCCCCCTACGAGCAGTACTTC
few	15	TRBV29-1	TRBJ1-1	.	CSVDKIGGMNTEAFF	TGCAGCGTTGATAAAATCGGGGGGATGAACACTGAAGCTTTCTTT
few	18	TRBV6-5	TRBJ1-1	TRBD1	CASSYSGAWEGANTEAFF	TGTGCCAGCAGTTACTCTGGCGCGTGGGAGGGGGCGAACACTGAAGCTTTCTTT
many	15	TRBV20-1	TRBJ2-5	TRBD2	CSAISGTSGRETQYF	TGCAGTGCTATTTCCGGGACTAGCGGGAGGGAGACCCAGTACTTC
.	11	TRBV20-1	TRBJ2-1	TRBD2	CSAASGRGQFF	TGCAGTGCGGCTAGCGGGAGGGGGCAGTTCTTC
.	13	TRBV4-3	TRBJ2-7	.	CASSQGQAYEQYF	TGCGCCAGCAGCCAAGGACAGGCCTACGAGCAGTACTTC
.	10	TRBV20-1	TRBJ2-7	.	CSASEGFQYF	TGCAGTGCTAGTGAGGGTTTCCAGTACTTC
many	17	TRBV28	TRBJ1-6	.	CASSLTPTAIYNSPLHF	TGTGCCAGCAGTCTCACCCCGACAGCGATATATAATTCACCCCTCCACTTT
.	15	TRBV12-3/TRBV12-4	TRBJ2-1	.	CASSVDRSSYNEQFF	TGTGCCAGCAGCGTAGATCGGAGCTCCTACAATGAGCAGTTCTTC
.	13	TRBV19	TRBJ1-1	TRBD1	CATSDRGGTEAFF	TGTGCCACCTCGGACAGGGGGGGGACTGAAGCTTTCTTT
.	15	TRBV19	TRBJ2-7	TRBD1	CASSPRGQNTYEQYF	TGTGCCAGTAGTCCCAGGGGACAGAATACCTACGAGCAGTACTTC
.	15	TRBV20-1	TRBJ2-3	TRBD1	CSARTGGAFTDTQYF	TGCAGTGCTAGGACAGGGGGCGCGTTCACAGATACGCAGTATTTT
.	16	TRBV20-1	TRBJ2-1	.	CSAMGPGQRTYNEQFF	TGCAGTGCTATGGGTCCCGGACAGAGAACCTACAATGAGCAGTTCTTC
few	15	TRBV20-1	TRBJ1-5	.	CSASRGTYSIQPQHF	TGCAGTGCTTCCAGGGGAACCTACTCTATCCAGCCCCAGCATTTT
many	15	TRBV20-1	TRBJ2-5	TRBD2	CSATLAGVSGETQYF	TGCAGTGCTACCTTAGCGGGAGTTTCGGGAGAGACCCAGTACTTC
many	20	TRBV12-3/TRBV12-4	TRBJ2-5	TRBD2	CASSPGLAGGLLTEGETQYF	TGTGCCAGCAGCCCGGGACTAGCGGGAGGGCTTCTCACTGAAGGAGAGACCCAGTACTTC
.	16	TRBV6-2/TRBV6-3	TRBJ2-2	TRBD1	CASSYSQGAWTGELFF	TGTGCCAGCAGTTACTCTCAGGGGGCCTGGACCGGGGAGCTGTTTTTT
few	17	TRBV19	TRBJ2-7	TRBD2	CASSMGPRLAGTNEQYF	TGTGCCAGTAGTATGGGGCCCCGACTAGCGGGGACGAACGAGCAGTACTTC
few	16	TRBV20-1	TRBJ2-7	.	CSARDSGSGGGMEQYF	TGCAGTGCTAGAGATAGCGGGTCAGGAGGGGGGATGGAGCAGTACTTC
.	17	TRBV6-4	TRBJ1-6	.	CASSYPKRGGYNSPLHF	TGTGCCAGCAGTTACCCAAAGCGCGGAGGCTATAATTCACCCCTCCACTTT